The T cell receptor (beta chain) described here comes from a study of PD-1 blockade in classical Hodgkin lymphoma. The V gene lost 6 bases and the J gene lost 5 bases, with 19 bases spanning the gap. Germline V gene data show CDR1 as SQVTM and CDR2 as ANQGSEA. This CDR3 is built from 14 residues. Data came from immunoSEQ multiplex PCR; TCRdb stores just in-frame clones and leaves some out. The sample consists of fewer than 25,000 clones, around 80% of them appearing once. Stated time point: cycle 4 day 1 (C4D1), after five to seven weeks of nivolumab. Patients all relapsed after autologous stem cell transplantation, and there was variation in brentuximab vedotin exposure.

This clonotype originated in a human donor with classical Hodgkin lymphoma. Sample: peripheral blood mononuclear cells (PBMCs), taken before the fourth cycle of nivolumab. The chain carries TRBV29-1 and TRBJ1-1; weak D call: TRBD1 (5 bases). CDR3 bases: TGCAGCGTCTCCTCCCTCGCAGGGAAAACTGAAGCTTTCTTT. Protein: CSVSSLAGKTEAFF.